This T cell receptor (beta chain) emerged from a study of cytomegalovirus exposure and HLA in healthy donors. General study findings and limits: Reportedly, a later analysis found an Asian-associated ancestry cluster had fewer N-insertions than the approximately 670-donor mean. Later analysis associated a missense DCLRE1C variant with TCR beta V- and J-gene trimming.

About this clone: Its antigen is still unknown.

V shed 5 bases and J 2 bases; nucleotides not matched to a gene: 4. The CDR3 runs to 13 residues. Germline V gives CDR1 SQVTM, CDR2 ANQGSEA. PCR was performed using 60 Vbeta and 13 Jbeta primers. Libraries were prepared by immunoSEQ multiplex PCR; TCRdb keeps only in-frame clonotypes and omits some of them. This table holds around 150,000 clones, roughly 76% found once. The chain employs TRBV29-1 and TRBJ1-2, with 8 bases that match TRBD1. The sequence was collected from a man aged 18 to 30 in good health and CMV-seronegative. The source material was PBMCs. The CDR3 region is CSVQRQGNYGYTF. The CDR3 nucleotides read TGCAGCGTTCAGCGACAGGGGAACTATGGCTACACCTTC.